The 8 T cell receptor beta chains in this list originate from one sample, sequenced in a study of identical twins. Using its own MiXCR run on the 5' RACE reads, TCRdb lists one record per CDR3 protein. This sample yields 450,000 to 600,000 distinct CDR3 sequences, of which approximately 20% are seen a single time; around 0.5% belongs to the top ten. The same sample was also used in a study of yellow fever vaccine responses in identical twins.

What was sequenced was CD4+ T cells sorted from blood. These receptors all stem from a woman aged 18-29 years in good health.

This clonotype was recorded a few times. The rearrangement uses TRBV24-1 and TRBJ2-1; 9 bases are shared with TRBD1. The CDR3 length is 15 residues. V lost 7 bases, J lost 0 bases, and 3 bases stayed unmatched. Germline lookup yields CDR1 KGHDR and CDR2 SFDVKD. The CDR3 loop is CATRQGANSYNEQFF. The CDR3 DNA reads TGTGCCACCAGACAGGGGGCGAACTCCTACAATGAGCAGTTCTTC.

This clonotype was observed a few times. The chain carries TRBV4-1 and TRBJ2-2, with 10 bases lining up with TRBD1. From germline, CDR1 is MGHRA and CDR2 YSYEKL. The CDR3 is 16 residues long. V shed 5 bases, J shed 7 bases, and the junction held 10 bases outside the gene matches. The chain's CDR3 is CASSLGQGKFHGELFF. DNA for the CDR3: TGCGCCAGCAGCTTGGGACAGGGGAAATTTCACGGGGAGCTGTTTTTT.

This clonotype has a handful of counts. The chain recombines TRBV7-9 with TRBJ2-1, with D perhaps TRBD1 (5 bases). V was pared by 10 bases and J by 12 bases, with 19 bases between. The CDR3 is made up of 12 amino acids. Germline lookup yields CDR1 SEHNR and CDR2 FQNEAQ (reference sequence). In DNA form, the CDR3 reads TGTGCCACCCCAATCCGAGACAGTGTGCAGTTCTTC. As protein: CATPIRDSVQFF.

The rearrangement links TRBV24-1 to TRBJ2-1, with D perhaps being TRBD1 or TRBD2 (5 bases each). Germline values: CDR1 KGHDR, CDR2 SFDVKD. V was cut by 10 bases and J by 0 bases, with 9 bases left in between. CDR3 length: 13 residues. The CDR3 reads CATGDGSYNEQFF. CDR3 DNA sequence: TGTGCCACGGGGGACGGCTCCTACAATGAGCAGTTCTTC.

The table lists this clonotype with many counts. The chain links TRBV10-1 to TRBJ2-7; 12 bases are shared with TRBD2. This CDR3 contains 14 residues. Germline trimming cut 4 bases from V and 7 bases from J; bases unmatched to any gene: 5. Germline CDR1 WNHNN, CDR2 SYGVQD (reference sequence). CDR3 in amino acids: CASSGTSGTDEQYF. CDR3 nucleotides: TGCGCCAGCAGTGGGACTAGCGGGACGGATGAGCAGTACTTC.

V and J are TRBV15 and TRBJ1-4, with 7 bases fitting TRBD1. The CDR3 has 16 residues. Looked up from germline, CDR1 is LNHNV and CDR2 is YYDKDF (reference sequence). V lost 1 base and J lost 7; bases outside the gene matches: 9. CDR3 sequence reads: CATSRASDRVGEKLFF. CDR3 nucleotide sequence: TGTGCCACCAGCAGAGCGAGCGACAGGGTGGGTGAAAAACTGTTTTTT.

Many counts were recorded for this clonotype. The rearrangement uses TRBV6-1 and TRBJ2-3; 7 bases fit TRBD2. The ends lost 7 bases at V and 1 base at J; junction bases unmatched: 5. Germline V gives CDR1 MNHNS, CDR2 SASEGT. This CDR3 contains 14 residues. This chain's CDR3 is CASTASGGTDTQYF. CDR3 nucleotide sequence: TGTGCCAGCACCGCTAGCGGAGGCACAGATACGCAGTATTTT.

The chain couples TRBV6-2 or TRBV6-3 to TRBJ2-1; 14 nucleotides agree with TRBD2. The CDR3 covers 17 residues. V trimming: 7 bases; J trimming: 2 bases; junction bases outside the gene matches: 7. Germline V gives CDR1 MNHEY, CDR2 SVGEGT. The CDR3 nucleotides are TGTGCCAGCACCCCTGGACTAGCGGGAGGAACCTACAATGAGCAGTTCTTC. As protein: CASTPGLAGGTYNEQFF.